This T cell receptor (beta chain) was profiled in a study of T cell changes during pregnancy in multiple sclerosis. Sequencing used immunoSEQ multiplex PCR; TCRdb keeps in-frame clones, though not all of them. There are tens of thousands of clones in the sample; about 92% occur only once, and about 0.67% lies in the top ten. The V and J ends lost 4 bases and 7 bases, in that order; junction bases with no gene match: 11. The germline gives CDR1 SGHRS, CDR2 YFSETQ. The CDR3 spans 14 residues. The input for sequencing was CD4+ T cells from peripheral blood mononuclear cells, taken in the third trimester of pregnancy. The chain couples TRBV5-1 to TRBJ2-7; 7 positions agree with TRBD2. This TCR derives from a female donor with multiple sclerosis, enrolled in a pregnancy study. CDR3 amino acids: CASSPRLSAGEQYF. The CDR3 bases are TGCGCCAGCAGCCCCCGACTCTCAGCGGGGGAGCAGTACTTC. The variable domain in full, completed from reference TRBV5-1 and TRBJ2-7, reads KAGVTQTPRYLIKTRGQQVTLSCSPISGHRSVSWYQQTPGQGLQFLFEYFSETQRNKGNFPGRFSGRQFSNSRSEMNVSTLELGDSALYLCASSPRLSAGEQYFGPGTRLTVT.